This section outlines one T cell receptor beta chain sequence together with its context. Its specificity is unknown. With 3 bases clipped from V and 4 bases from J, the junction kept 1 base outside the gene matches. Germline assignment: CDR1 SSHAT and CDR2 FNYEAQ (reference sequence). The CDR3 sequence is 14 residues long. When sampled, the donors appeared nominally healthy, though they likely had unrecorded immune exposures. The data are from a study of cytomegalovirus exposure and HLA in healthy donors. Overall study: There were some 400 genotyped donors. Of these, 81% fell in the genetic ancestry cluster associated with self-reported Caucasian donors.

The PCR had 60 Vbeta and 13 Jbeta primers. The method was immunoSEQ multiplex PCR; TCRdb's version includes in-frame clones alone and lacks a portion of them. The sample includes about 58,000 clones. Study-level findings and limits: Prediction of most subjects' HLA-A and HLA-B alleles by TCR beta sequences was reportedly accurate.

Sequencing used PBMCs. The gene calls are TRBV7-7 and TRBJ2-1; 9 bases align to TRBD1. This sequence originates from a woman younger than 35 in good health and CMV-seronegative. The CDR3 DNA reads TGTGCCAGCAGCTTGGGGACAGGGTACAATGAGCAGTTCTTC. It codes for CASSLGTGYNEQFF.